The entry that follows covers one T cell receptor beta chain sequence. This sample is part of a study of T cells in localized non-small cell lung cancer. Germline CDR1 MNHEY, CDR2 SVGAGI. Deletions cut 9 bases from V and 6 bases from J, with 15 bases between. The CDR3 length is 13 residues. Clones were sequenced by immunoSEQ multiplex PCR, and TCRdb holds only the in-frame ones, with some missing. The table records about 26,000 clones, 81% of them present only once. The sequencing here drew on peripheral blood, taken before any cancer treatment. The chain joins TRBV6-5 to TRBJ2-1; no clear D gene. The sequence came from a man aged 35-69 years with stage III squamous cell lung carcinoma. CDR3: CASRIDNTNEQFF. In DNA, the CDR3 is TGTGCCAGTCGAATTGACAATACCAATGAGCAGTTCTTC.